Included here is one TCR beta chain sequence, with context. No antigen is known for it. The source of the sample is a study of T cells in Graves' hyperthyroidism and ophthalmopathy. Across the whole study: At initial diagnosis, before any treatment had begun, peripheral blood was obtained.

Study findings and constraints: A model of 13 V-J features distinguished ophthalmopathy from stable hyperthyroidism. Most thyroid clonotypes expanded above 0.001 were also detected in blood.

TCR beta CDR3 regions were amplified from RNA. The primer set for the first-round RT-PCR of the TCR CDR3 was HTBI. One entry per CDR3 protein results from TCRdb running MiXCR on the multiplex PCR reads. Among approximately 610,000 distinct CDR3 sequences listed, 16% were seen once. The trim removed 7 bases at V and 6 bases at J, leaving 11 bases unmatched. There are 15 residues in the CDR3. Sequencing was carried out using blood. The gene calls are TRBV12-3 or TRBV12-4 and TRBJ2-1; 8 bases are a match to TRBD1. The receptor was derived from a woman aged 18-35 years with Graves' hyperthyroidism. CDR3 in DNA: TGTGCCAGCACCCTGACAGGGGTCACCCTCAATGAGCAGTTCTTC. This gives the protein CASTLTGVTLNEQFF.